The 8 T cell receptor beta chains listed next were all sequenced from one sample in a study of T cells in Graves' hyperthyroidism and ophthalmopathy (dated by TCRdb to the late 2010s). The method was multiplex PCR. Sequencing was performed on an Illumina HiSeq 2000. TCR beta CDR3 regions were amplified from RNA transcripts. The first round of RT-PCR for the TCR CDR3 was performed with the HTBI primer set and the Qiagen OneStep RT-PCR kit. In TCRdb, the public reads were trimmed at Q25 with fastp and aligned with MiXCR, with productive beta chains retained. Entries are consolidated by CDR3 protein sequence, retaining the most common genes and DNA. The sample table lists hundreds of thousands of distinct CDR3 sequences, less than 25% of them with a count of one. The leading ten clones occupy 34% of the sample. Material for sequencing was blood. The origin of the receptors is a man aged 25-40 years with Graves' ophthalmopathy.

The genes are TRBV6-1 and TRBJ2-6; TRBD1 is a possible D gene (8 bases). The germline gives CDR1 MNHNS, CDR2 SASEGT. The length of the CDR3 is 18 residues. The ends were cut back, 5 bases at V and 4 bases at J, with 21 bases in the middle. The CDR3 DNA reads TGTGCCAGCAGTTCCCGCGGGGGACAGGCCAGAGGGGCCAACGTCCTGACTTTC. Translation gives CASSSRGGQARGANVLTF.

This clonotype was detected a few times. CDR3 region: CASRTLAGAGKTQYF. The CDR3 coding sequence is TGTGCCAGCAGAACACTAGCGGGAGCGGGGAAGACCCAGTACTTC. The V call is TRBV12-3 or TRBV12-4, the J call TRBJ2-5, with 11 bases matching TRBD2. Trimming took 6 bases from V and 6 from J; bases not matched to a gene: 9. The CDR3 has 15 residues.

This rearrangement joins TRBV6-9 to TRBJ2-1, with 10 bases lining up with TRBD2. The CDR3 is 14 residues long. The V segment lost 3 bases and the J segment 7 bases; nucleotides outside the gene matches: 3. Germline assignment: CDR1 MNHGY and CDR2 SVAAGI. This CDR3 is CASSYLSGRNEQFF. The CDR3 nucleotides are TGTGCCAGCAGTTACCTTAGCGGGAGGAATGAGCAGTTCTTC.

The CDR3 sequence is CSVSFANTGELFF. The CDR3 DNA reads as TGCAGCGTTTCGTTCGCGAACACCGGGGAGCTGTTTTTT. The chain uses TRBV29-1 and TRBJ2-2; D is ambiguous. CDR3 size: 13 residues. Germline values: CDR1 SQVTM, CDR2 ANQGSEA. Trimming cost V 5 bases and J 0 bases, with 7 bases left between them.

This clonotype was seen only a few times. The genes are TRBV4-3 and TRBJ2-3, with 7 bases that match TRBD2. The CDR3 runs to 17 residues. Germline loops: CDR1 LGHNA, CDR2 YSLEER. V shed 1 base and J 2 bases; nucleotides not matched to a gene: 9. CDR3: CASSQGVAGALTDTQYF. The DNA of the CDR3 is TGCGCCAGCAGCCAAGGGGTTGCGGGAGCCCTCACAGATACGCAGTATTTT.

This clonotype was recorded at least ten times. The chain couples TRBV30 to TRBJ2-1; D not certain. CDR1 is GTSNPN, CDR2 SVGIG, per germline (reference sequence). CDR3 length equals 12 residues. Trimming left V 4 bases short and J 10 bases short, with 14 bases between. This chain's CDR3 is CAWITPTREQFF. The DNA for the CDR3 is TGTGCCTGGATCACCCCCACCCGGGAGCAGTTCTTC.

This clonotype was seen ten or more times. V and J are TRBV6-1 and TRBJ1-1; no firm D call. The CDR3 runs 11 residues. Trimming removed 4 bases at V and 7 bases at J, with 7 bases between. The germline CDR1 and CDR2 sequences are MNHNS and SASEGT. The CDR3 DNA follows: TGTGCCAGCAGTGCTGTTTATGAAGCTTTCTTT. Residues: CASSAVYEAFF.

Only a few counts were recorded for this clonotype. The gene calls are TRBV6-2 or TRBV6-3 and TRBJ2-7, with 8 bases aligning to TRBD2. V dropped 6 bases and J dropped 0; count of bases not matched to a gene: 7. The germline V gene has CDR1 MNHEY and CDR2 SVGEGT. The CDR3 covers 15 residues. This CDR3 reads CASSLTSVNSYEQYF. The DNA of the CDR3 is TGTGCCAGCAGCCTGACTAGCGTGAACTCCTACGAGCAGTACTTC.